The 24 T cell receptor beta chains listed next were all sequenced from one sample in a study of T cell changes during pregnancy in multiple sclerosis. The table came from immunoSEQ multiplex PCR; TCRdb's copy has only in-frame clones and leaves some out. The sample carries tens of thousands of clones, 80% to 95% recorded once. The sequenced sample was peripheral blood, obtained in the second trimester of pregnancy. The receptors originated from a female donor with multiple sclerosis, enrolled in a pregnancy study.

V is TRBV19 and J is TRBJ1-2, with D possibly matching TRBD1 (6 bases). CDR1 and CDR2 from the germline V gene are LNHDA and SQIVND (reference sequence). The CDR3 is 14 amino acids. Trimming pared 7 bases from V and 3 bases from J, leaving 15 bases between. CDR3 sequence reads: CASTPAGAYYGYTF. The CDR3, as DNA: TGTGCCAGTACTCCTGCGGGGGCCTACTATGGCTACACCTTC.

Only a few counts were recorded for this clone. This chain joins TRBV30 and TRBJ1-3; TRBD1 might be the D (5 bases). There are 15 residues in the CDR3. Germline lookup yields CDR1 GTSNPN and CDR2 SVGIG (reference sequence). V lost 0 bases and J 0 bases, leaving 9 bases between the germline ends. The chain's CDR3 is CAWSVGLTSGNTIYF. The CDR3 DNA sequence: TGTGCCTGGAGTGTGGGACTGACCTCTGGAAACACCATATATTTT.

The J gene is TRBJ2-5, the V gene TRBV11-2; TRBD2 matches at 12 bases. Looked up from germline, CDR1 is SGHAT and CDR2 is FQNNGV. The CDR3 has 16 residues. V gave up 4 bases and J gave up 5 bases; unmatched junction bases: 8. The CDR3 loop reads CASSSRLAGDGETQYF. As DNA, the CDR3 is TGTGCCAGCAGCTCGAGACTAGCGGGGGACGGGGAGACCCAGTACTTC.

CDR3 amino acids: CSARTGWEETQYF. Written as DNA, the CDR3 is TGCAGCGCGCGGACAGGGTGGGAAGAGACCCAGTACTTC. This rearrangement joins TRBV29-1 to TRBJ2-5; 8 bases fit TRBD1. V lost 7 bases and J lost 3; bases outside the gene matches: 7. Germline V gives CDR1 SQVTM, CDR2 ANQGSEA. The CDR3 consists of 13 residues.

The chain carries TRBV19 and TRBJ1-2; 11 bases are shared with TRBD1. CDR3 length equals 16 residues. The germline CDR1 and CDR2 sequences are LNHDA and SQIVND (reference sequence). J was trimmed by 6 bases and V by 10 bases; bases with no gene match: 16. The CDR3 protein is CATTYPGGTGGNGYTF. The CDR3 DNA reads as TGTGCCACCACTTACCCCGGTGGGACAGGGGGGAATGGCTACACCTTC.

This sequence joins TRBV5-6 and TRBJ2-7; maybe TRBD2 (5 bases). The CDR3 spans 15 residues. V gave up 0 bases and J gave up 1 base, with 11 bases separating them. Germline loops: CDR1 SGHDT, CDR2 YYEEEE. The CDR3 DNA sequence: TGTGCCAGCAGCTTGGTGGCGGGTAGGTCCTACGAGCAGTACTTC. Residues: CASSLVAGRSYEQYF.

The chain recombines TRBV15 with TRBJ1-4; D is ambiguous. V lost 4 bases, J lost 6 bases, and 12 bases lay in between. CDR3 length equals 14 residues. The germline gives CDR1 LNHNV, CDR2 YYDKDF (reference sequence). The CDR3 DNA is TGTGCCACCAGCACGGGGAGTTTAGATGAAAAACTGTTTTTT. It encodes CATSTGSLDEKLFF.

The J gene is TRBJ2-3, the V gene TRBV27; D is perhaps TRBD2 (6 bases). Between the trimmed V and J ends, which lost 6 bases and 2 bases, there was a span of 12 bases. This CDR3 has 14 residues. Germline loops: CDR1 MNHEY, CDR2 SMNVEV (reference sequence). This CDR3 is CASRTGLFTDTQYF. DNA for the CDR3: TGTGCCAGCAGGACGGGACTTTTCACAGATACGCAGTATTTT.

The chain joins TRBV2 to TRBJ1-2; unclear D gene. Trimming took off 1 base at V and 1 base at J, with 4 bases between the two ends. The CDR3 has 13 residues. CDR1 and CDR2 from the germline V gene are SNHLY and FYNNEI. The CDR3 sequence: CASSEDNNYGYTF. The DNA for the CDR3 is TGTGCCAGCAGTGAAGACAATAACTATGGCTACACCTTC.

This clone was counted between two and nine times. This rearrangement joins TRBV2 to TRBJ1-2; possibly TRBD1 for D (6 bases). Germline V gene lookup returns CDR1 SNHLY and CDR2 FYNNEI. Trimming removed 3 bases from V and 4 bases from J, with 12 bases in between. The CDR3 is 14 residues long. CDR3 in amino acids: CASSEQGPIYGYTF. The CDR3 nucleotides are TGTGCCAGCAGTGAGCAGGGGCCAATCTATGGCTACACCTTC. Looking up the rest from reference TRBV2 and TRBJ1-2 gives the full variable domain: EPEVTQTPSHQVTQMGQEVILRCVPISNHLYFYWYRQILGQKVEFLVSFYNNEISEKSEIFDDQFSVERPDGSNFTLKIRSTKLEDSAMYFCASSEQGPIYGYTFGSGTRLTVV.

In nucleotides, the CDR3 is TGTGCCAGCAGCGCCGGACTAGGAGATACGCAGTATTTT. Protein product: CASSAGLGDTQYF. The J gene is TRBJ2-3, the V gene TRBV9; 7 bases are a match to TRBD2. J gave up 5 bases and V 3 bases, and 3 bases lay outside the gene matches. The CDR3 runs 13 residues. From germline, CDR1 is SGDLS and CDR2 YYNGEE. The full variable domain, with the rest looked up from reference TRBV9 and TRBJ2-3, is DSGVTQTPKHLITATGQRVTLRCSPRSGDLSVYWYQQSLDQGLQFLIQYYNGEERAKGNILERFSAQQFPDLHSELNLSSLELGDSALYFCASSAGLGDTQYFGPGTRLTVL.

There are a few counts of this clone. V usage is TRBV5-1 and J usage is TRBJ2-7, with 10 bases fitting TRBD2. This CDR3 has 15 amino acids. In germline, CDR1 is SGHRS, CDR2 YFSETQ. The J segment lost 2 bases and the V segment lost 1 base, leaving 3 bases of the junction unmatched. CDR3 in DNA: TGCGCCAGCAGCTTGCTGAGCGGGGGGGCCTACGAGCAGTACTTC. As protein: CASSLLSGGAYEQYF. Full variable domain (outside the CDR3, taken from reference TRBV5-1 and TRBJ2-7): KAGVTQTPRYLIKTRGQQVTLSCSPISGHRSVSWYQQTPGQGLQFLFEYFSETQRNKGNFPGRFSGRQFSNSRSEMNVSTLELGDSALYLCASSLLSGGAYEQYFGPGTRLTVT.

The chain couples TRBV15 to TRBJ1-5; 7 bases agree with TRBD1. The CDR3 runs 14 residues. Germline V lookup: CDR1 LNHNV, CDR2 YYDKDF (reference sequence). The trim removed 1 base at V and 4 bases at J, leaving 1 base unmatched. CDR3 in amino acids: CATSRGQGNQPQHF. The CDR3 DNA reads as TGTGCCACCAGCAGAGGACAGGGAAATCAGCCCCAGCATTTT.

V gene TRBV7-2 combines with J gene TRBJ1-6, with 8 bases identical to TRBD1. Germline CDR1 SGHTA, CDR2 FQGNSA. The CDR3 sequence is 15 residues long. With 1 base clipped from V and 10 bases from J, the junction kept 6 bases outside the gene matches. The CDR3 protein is CASSLEGRGQSPLHF. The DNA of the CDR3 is TGTGCCAGCAGCTTAGAAGGCAGGGGGCAGTCACCCCTCCACTTT. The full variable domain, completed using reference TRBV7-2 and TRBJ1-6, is GAGVSQSPSNKVTEKGKDVELRCDPISGHTALYWYRQSLGQGLEFLIYFQGNSAPDKSGLPSDRFSAERTGGSVSTLTIQRTQQEDSAVYLCASSLEGRGQSPLHFGNGTRLTVT.

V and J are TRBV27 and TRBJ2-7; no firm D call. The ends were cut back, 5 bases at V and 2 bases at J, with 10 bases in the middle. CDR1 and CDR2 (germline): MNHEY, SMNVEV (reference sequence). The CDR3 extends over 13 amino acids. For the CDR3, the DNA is TGTGCCAGCAGTCCCCAGCGACCCTACGAGCAGTACTTC. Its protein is CASSPQRPYEQYF.

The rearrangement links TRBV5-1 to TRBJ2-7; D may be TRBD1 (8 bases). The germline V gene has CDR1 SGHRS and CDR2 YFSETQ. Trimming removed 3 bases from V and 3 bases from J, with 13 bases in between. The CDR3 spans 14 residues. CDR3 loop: CASSSDREGYEQYF. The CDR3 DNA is TGCGCCAGCAGCTCGGACAGGGAGGGCTACGAGCAGTACTTC.

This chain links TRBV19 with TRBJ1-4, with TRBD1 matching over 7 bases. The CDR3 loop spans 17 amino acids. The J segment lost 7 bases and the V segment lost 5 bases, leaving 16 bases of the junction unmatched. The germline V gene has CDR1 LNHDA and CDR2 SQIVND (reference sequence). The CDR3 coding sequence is TGTGCCAGTAGTGCCTCCAAAGTGACAGGGACTGGTGAAAAACTGTTTTTT. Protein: CASSASKVTGTGEKLFF. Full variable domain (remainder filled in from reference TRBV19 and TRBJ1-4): DGGITQSPKYLFRKEGQNVTLSCEQNLNHDAMYWYRQDPGQGLRLIYYSQIVNDFQKGDIAEGYSVSREKKESFPLTVTSAQKNPTAFYLCASSASKVTGTGEKLFFGSGTQLSVL.

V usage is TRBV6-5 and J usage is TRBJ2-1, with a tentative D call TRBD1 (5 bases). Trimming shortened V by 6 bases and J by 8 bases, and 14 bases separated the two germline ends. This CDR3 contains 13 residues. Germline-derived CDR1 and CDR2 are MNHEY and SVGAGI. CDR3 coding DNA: TGTGCCAGCAGACGACCCACAGGAGATGAGCAGTTCTTC. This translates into CASRRPTGDEQFF.

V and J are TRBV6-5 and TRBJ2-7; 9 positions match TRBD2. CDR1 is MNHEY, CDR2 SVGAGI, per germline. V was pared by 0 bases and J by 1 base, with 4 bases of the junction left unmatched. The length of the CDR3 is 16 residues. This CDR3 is CASSYSSSGISYEQYF. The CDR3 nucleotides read TGTGCCAGCAGTTACTCGTCTAGCGGGATATCCTACGAGCAGTACTTC.

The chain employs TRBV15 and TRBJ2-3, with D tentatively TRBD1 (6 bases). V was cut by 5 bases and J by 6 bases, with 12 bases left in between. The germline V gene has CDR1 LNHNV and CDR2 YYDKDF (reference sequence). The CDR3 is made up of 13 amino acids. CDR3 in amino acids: CATSPPRGDTQYF. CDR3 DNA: TGTGCCACCAGCCCGCCTAGGGGGGATACGCAGTATTTT.

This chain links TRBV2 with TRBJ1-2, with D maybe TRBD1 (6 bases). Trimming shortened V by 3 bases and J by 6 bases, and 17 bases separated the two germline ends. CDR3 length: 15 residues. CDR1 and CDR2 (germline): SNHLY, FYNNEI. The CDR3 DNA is TGTGCCAGCAGTGATTATGGCAGGGGTCGCAATGGCTACACCTTC. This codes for CASSDYGRGRNGYTF.

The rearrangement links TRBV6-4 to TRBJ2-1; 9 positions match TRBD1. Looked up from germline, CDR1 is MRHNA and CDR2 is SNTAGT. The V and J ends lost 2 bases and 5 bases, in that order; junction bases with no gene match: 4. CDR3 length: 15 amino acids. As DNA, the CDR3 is TGTGCCAGCAGTGACACGGGGACAGGGAACAATGAGCAGTTCTTC. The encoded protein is CASSDTGTGNNEQFF.

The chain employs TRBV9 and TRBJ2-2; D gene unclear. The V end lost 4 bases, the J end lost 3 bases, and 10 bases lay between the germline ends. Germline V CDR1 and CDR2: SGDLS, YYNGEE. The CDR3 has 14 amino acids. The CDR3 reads CASSPPFDTGELFF. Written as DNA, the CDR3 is TGTGCCAGCAGCCCCCCTTTTGACACCGGGGAGCTGTTTTTT.

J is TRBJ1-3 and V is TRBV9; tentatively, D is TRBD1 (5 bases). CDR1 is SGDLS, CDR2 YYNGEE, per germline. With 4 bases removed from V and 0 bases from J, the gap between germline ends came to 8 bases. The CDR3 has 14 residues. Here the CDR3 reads CASSTRDSGNTIYF. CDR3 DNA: TGTGCCAGCAGCACCAGGGACTCTGGAAACACCATATATTTT. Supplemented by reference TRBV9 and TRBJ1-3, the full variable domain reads DSGVTQTPKHLITATGQRVTLRCSPRSGDLSVYWYQQSLDQGLQFLIQYYNGEERAKGNILERFSAQQFPDLHSELNLSSLELGDSALYFCASSTRDSGNTIYFGEGSWLTVV.